This is a list of T cell receptor beta chains from one sample in a study of blood T cell repertoires in COVID-19. Data came from immunoSEQ multiplex PCR; TCRdb stores just in-frame clones and leaves some out. Of some 14,000 clones in the sample, roughly 88% were seen once. Sequencing used peripheral blood. These receptors came from a human donor in a cohort sampled during active COVID-19. Both conserved end residues are part of each CDR3. The order of the fields is D gene, V gene, J gene, clone size, CDR3 DNA, CDR3 protein. D genes are given only for firm matches. Only part of the rows carry a size: once, few, many, or a class if the clone is expanded.

NA	TRBV27	TRBJ1-1	NA	TGTGCCAGCAGTTTATCGGGGGGGGAAGCTTTCTTT	CASSLSGGEAFF
TRBD2	TRBV6-5	TRBJ2-7	NA	TGTGCCAGCAGTTACTCGACCAGCGGGAGTCGCGAGCAGTACTTC	CASSYSTSGSREQYF
NA	TRBV5-1	TRBJ1-2	NA	TGCGCCAGCAGCGAGACAGGAGTCTATGGCTACACCTTC	CASSETGVYGYTF
TRBD1	TRBV6-6	TRBJ2-1	NA	TGTGCCAGCACCTCCAGGGAGACAGGGGGCAATGAGCAGTTCTTC	CASTSRETGGNEQFF
TRBD1	TRBV28	TRBJ1-2	NA	TGTGCCAGCAGTTTCGGACAGGGAACTAACTATGGCTACACCTTC	CASSFGQGTNYGYTF
NA	TRBV10-3	TRBJ1-5	NA	TGTGCCATCAGTGCGGGATTTGGGGGGAGTCTTAGCAATCAGCCCCAGCATTTT	CAISAGFGGSLSNQPQHF
NA	TRBV18	TRBJ1-3	NA	TGTGCCAGCTCACCTAATTATGGGAGTAGCTCTGGAAACACCATATATTTT	CASSPNYGSSSGNTIYF
NA	TRBV29-1	TRBJ2-1	NA	TGCAGCGTTGAAGTACAGAGGGGGAATGAGCAGTTCTTC	CSVEVQRGNEQFF
NA	TRBV13	TRBJ2-3	NA	TGTGCCAGCAGCTTAGGCCGAGGGCAGGGGGGCGCAGATACGCAGTATTTT	CASSLGRGQGGADTQYF
NA	TRBV24-1	TRBJ2-5	NA	TGTGCCACCAGTGATTTGGGACAGTCCCAAGAGACCCAGTACTTC	CATSDLGQSQETQYF
TRBD1	TRBV19	TRBJ2-7	NA	TGTGCCAGTAGTGCACAGGGGGCCTACGAGCAGTACTTC	CASSAQGAYEQYF
NA	TRBV2	TRBJ2-3	once	TGTGCCAGCAGTGATTTTGAACTAACAGATACGCAGTATTTT	CASSDFELTDTQYF
TRBD2	TRBV5-4	TRBJ2-7	NA	TGTGCCAGCAGCGCGGGAGGGGGGGTACCCTACGAGCAGTACTTC	CASSAGGGVPYEQYF
TRBD1	TRBV15	TRBJ2-7	NA	TGTGCCACCAGCAGCGACAGGGGTTCCTACGAGCAGTACTTC	CATSSDRGSYEQYF
TRBD2	TRBV2	TRBJ2-1	NA	TGTGCCAGCAGTGAATATCTAGCGGGAGGGCTTGGGAATGAGCAGTTCTTC	CASSEYLAGGLGNEQFF
TRBD2	TRBV7-8	TRBJ2-5	NA	TGTGCCAGCAGCTTAGCGGGGCGGCGGGAGGTTGCCCAAGAGACCCAGTACTTC	CASSLAGRREVAQETQYF
TRBD1	TRBV7-9	TRBJ1-5	NA	TGTGCCAGCAGCCAAGGACAGGGTGGGCTTTATAGCAATCAGCCCCAGCATTTT	CASSQGQGGLYSNQPQHF